Listed here are 2 T cell receptor beta chains from one sample, sequenced in a study of cytomegalovirus exposure and HLA in healthy donors. PCR was performed using 60 Vbeta and 13 Jbeta primers. Sequencing was performed with immunoSEQ multiplex PCR; in TCRdb, only in-frame clones are kept and a portion is missing. This table holds 250,000 to 350,000 clones, 86% found once. The specimen sequenced was PBMCs. Receptor source: a man aged 40-55 years in good health and CMV-seropositive.

This clone has just one count. The chain combines TRBV6-1 with TRBJ1-6; 9 bases line up with TRBD1. CDR1 and CDR2 (germline): MNHNS, SASEGT. The CDR3 spans 14 residues. J gave up 7 bases and V 10 bases, and 8 bases lay outside the gene matches. CDR3 bases: TGTGCCAACTCGGGGACAGGGAGGAATTCACCCCTCCACTTT. Its translation: CANSGTGRNSPLHF.

This clone was seen just once. V is TRBV6-4 and J is TRBJ2-7; perhaps TRBD2 as D (6 bases). CDR1 is MRHNA and CDR2 is SNTAGT in the germline V gene. The V end was cut by 5 bases, the J end by 7 bases, with 15 bases between. This CDR3 region has 13 residues. The CDR3 spells CASSLAEKGEQYF. The CDR3 DNA is TGTGCCAGCAGTTTAGCGGAGAAGGGGGAGCAGTACTTC.